The entry that follows covers one T cell receptor beta chain sequence. What it binds is not known. Alopecia areata patients gave lesional scalp punch biopsies and peripheral blood samples. This specimen comes from a study of CD8+ T cells in alopecia areata. With 0 bases removed from V and 5 bases from J, the gap between germline ends came to 10 bases. The germline V gene has CDR1 GTSNPN and CDR2 SVGIG (reference sequence). CDR3 length: 13 amino acids. Study conclusions and caveats: Clonality in lesional scalp, especially alopecia totalis/universalis, exceeded that of normal scalp.

cDNA reverse transcribed from extracted RNA served as the sequencing template. The protocol was immunoSEQ multiplex PCR, while the TCRdb copy is restricted to in-frame clones and leaves out a portion. The data contain around 140,000 clones, around 47% of them singletons. The rearrangement uses TRBV30 and TRBJ1-1, with D hard to call. This sequence was found in a human donor with alopecia areata. Sequenced input: CD4+ T cells sorted from blood. The CDR3: CAWSVRIGTEAFF. In DNA, the CDR3 is TGTGCCTGGAGTGTACGCATAGGAACTGAAGCTTTCTTT.